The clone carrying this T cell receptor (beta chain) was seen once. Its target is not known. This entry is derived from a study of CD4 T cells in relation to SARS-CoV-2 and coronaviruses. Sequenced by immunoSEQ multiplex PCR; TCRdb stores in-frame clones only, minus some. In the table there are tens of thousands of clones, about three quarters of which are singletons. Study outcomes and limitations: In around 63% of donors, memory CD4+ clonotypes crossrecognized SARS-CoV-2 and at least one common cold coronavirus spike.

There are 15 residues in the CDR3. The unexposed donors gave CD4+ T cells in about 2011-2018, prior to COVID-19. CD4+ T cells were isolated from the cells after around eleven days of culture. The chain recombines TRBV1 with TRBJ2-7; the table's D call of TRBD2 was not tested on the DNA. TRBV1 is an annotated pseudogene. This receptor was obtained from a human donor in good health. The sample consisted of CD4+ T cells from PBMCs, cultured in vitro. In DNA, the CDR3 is TGCACCAGAGCAAATAGCGGGAGGGCCGGTGACGAGCAGTACTTC. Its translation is CTRANSGRAGDEQYF.